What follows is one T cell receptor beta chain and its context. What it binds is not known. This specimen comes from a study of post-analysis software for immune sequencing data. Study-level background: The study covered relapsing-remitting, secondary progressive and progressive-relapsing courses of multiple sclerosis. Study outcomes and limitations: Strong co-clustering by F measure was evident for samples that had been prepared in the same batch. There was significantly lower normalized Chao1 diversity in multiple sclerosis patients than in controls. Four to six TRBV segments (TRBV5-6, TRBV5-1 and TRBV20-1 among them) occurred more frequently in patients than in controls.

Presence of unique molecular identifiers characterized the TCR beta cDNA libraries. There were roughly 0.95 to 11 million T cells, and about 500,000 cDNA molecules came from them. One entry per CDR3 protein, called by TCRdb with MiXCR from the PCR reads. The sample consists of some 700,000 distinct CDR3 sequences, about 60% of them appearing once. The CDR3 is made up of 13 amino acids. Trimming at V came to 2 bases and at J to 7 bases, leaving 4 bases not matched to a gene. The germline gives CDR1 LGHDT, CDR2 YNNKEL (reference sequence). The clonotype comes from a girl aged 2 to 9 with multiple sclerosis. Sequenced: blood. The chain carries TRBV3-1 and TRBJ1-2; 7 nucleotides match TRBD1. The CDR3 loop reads CASSQPGGAGYTF. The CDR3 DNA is TGTGCCAGCAGCCAACCAGGGGGGGCTGGCTACACCTTC.